Sequencing of this TCR beta chain was carried out in a study of brain T cells in children with intractable seizures (dated by TCRdb to about 2021). For the study in its entirety: Resected brain tissue from about 50 pediatric epilepsy surgery cases was initially screened for immune gene transcripts with a NanoString immunology panel. Among the roughly 12 selected surgery cases, eight also had pre-surgery blood sequenced, leaving four with brain tissue only. The investigation overall reported the following: Viral specificity was inferred solely from CDR3 sequence similarity, and the HCMV serostatus of the patients was not known. Because sequencing depth was different between pre-surgery and post-surgery blood, clones absent from the pre-surgery sample may reflect undersampling.

The CDR3 covers 12 residues, taking in both the cysteine and the phenylalanine. The CDR3 DNA has 36 bases and is translated from base 1. Trimming at the junction amounts to 6 bases on V and 4 bases on J, and the germline ends lie 10 bases apart. Taken from the germline V gene, the CDR1 and CDR2 loops are SNHLY and FYNNEI. Taken with the paper, the label for time point translates to: resected brain tissue, or blood drawn just prior to surgery. The surgery cases showing the highest brain T cell transcript signatures were chosen for TCR beta chain sequencing of brain tissue and, when available, of blood. Before surgery, patients had received at least one anti-epileptic drug. TCR-sequenced patients were children with drug-resistant epilepsy due to tuberous sclerosis complex, focal cortical dysplasia, Rasmussen encephalitis or hemimegalencephaly. Blood was drawn right before the epilepsy surgery. Bulk genomic DNA was extracted from unsorted brain tissue and whole blood with the Monarch genomic DNA purification kit.

The immunoSEQ assay was used to generate TCR beta chain sequences from genomic DNA. On the authors' methods: CDR3 sequences that did not begin with the conserved framework cysteine at position 104 were removed manually. To get clonality, the normalized Shannon's Diversity Index was subtracted from one, giving values from 0 (maximal diversity) to 1 (oligoclonal). To check whether a given CDR3 had different frequencies in two samples, for example brain versus blood, chi-squared comparison-of-proportions tests were used. Public clonotypes were found through immuneACCESS searches, while the VDJdb browser was used to judge similarity to known antiviral clonotypes. Held by TCRdb, this immuneACCESS table contains in-frame sequences only and omits some clones. Under half of the omission traces to an unresolved V gene where checked; the cause of the rest is unknown. V and J calls and clone size are as listed in that table; D and trimming were resolved from the DNA. The sample table holds about 80,000 clones, of which 91% were seen once. Around 24% of the sample comes from the top ten.

About this clone itself: No cognate antigen has been identified for it. Base qualities were left out, and no much larger clone turns up one base away.

The sample in question was peripheral blood, obtained at surgery. The sequence joins TRBV2 to TRBJ2-7; the D gene is possibly TRBD1 or TRBD2, with 5 bases matching each. The TCR sequence derives from a girl aged 2 to 9 with Rasmussen encephalitis and intractable seizures. The CDR3 protein is CASRRGLYEQYF. The sequence in DNA is TGTGCCAGCAGGAGGGGTTTGTACGAGCAGTACTTC.